The 25 T cell receptor beta chains reported below all come from one sample, sequenced in a study of PD-1 blockade in classical Hodgkin lymphoma (dated by TCRdb to 2020 to 2021). This specimen's time point label, per the study, means: cycle 4 day 1 (C4D1), after 6 weeks of nivolumab. Every trial patient had relapsed following autologous stem cell transplantation, and prior brentuximab vedotin exposure was what differed among cohorts A, B and C. The library came from the immunoSEQ multiplex PCR assay. Not all clones reach the TCRdb copy of this immuneACCESS table, which keeps in-frame sequences only. Checked studies attribute under half of the gap to unresolved V genes and leave the rest unexplained. Recorded for this sample are approximately 44,000 clones; about 70% of them occurred a single time. The ten largest make up more than 3% of the sample. The specimen comprised peripheral blood mononuclear cells (PBMCs), sampled before the fourth cycle of nivolumab. Source of these receptors: a human donor with classical Hodgkin lymphoma.

The chain employs TRBV5-5 and TRBJ1-4; D perhaps matches TRBD1 (5 bases). The CDR3 contains 14 residues. Germline V CDR1 and CDR2: SGHKS, YYEKEE (reference sequence). V was cut by 0 bases and J by 7 bases, with 10 bases left in between. CDR3 sequence reads: CASSLAGIREKLFF. In DNA form, the CDR3 reads TGTGCCAGCAGCTTGGCAGGGATACGTGAAAAACTGTTTTTT.

This clone appeared a few times. The chain couples TRBV18 to TRBJ1-5; 11 bases line up with TRBD1. With 6 bases clipped from V and 0 bases from J, the junction kept 10 bases outside the gene matches. This CDR3 contains 18 residues. CDR1 and CDR2 (germline): KGHSH, LQKENI. The CDR3: CASSLGTGGFYSNQPQHF. CDR3 nucleotides: TGTGCCAGCTCTCTCGGGACAGGGGGGTTTTATAGCAATCAGCCCCAGCATTTT.

Only one count was recorded for this clone. The chain combines TRBV2 with TRBJ2-3; 8 nucleotides align to TRBD1. The CDR3 runs 15 residues. Germline lookup yields CDR1 SNHLY and CDR2 FYNNEI. V trimming: 5 bases; J trimming: 0 bases; junction bases outside the gene matches: 4. The CDR3 DNA is TGTGCCAGCAGTAGACAGGGGCCCAGCACAGATACGCAGTATTTT. Translated: CASSRQGPSTDTQYF.

The genes are TRBV4-3 and TRBJ2-3; 9 positions match TRBD2. Germline V lookup: CDR1 LGHNA, CDR2 YSLEER. The CDR3 is 17 residues long. J gave up 1 base and V 3 bases, and 8 bases lay outside the gene matches. DNA of the CDR3: TGCGCCAGCAGCCAGGGGGCAGCGGGAGGCGGCACAGATACGCAGTATTTT. Translating gives CASSQGAAGGGTDTQYF.

V and J are TRBV19 and TRBJ2-7; 11 bases map to TRBD2. Trimming removed 3 bases from V and 2 bases from J; junction bases left unmatched: 3. This CDR3 contains 15 residues. CDR1 is LNHDA, CDR2 SQIVND, per germline (reference sequence). This CDR3 is CASSIVAGGTYEQYF. The DNA for the CDR3 is TGTGCCAGTAGTATTGTAGCGGGAGGGACCTACGAGCAGTACTTC.

The genes are TRBV6-5 and TRBJ2-7; D is uncertain. Trimming stripped 6 bases from V and 1 base from J, with 13 bases between. Per germline, CDR1 MNHEY and CDR2 SVGAGI. CDR3 length: 14 residues. The DNA of the CDR3 is TGTGCCAGCAGGGTCGGAGTGTTTTCCTACGAGCAGTACTTC. It yields the protein CASRVGVFSYEQYF.

CDR3 in DNA: TGTGCCAGCAGTTTAGGGCTAGCGGGAGTAACGGATACGCAGTATTTT. It specifies CASSLGLAGVTDTQYF. The V and J genes are TRBV28 and TRBJ2-3; 10 nucleotides align to TRBD2. The CDR3 contains 16 residues. The J segment lost 6 bases and the V segment lost 2 bases, leaving 8 bases of the junction unmatched. Germline lookup yields CDR1 MDHEN and CDR2 SYDVKM.

The chain combines TRBV7-9 with TRBJ2-7, with D possibly matching TRBD1 (7 bases). Germline values: CDR1 SEHNR, CDR2 FQNEAQ (reference sequence). This CDR3 is 15 amino acids long. The ends were cut back, 5 bases at V and 2 bases at J, with 16 bases in the middle. CDR3 DNA: TGTGCCAGCAGCGAAGGAGGGGGCCGTACCTACGAGCAGTACTTC. This codes for CASSEGGGRTYEQYF.

This chain joins TRBV9 and TRBJ2-4; 8 bases are shared with TRBD2. CDR3 length: 16 amino acids. CDR1 is SGDLS, CDR2 YYNGEE, per germline. Germline trimming cut 2 bases from V and 2 bases from J; bases unmatched to any gene: 6. CDR3 sequence: CASSVSAGGTKNIQYF. CDR3 coding DNA: TGTGCCAGCAGCGTTTCCGCGGGGGGAACCAAAAACATTCAGTACTTC.

The chain links TRBV28 to TRBJ2-6, with 11 bases lining up with TRBD1. Germline V CDR1 and CDR2: MDHEN, SYDVKM. V lost 2 bases and J lost 1; bases outside the gene matches: 1. The CDR3 runs to 17 residues. The CDR3 nucleotides are TGTGCCAGCAGTTTAGGGACAGGGGGTTCTGGGGCCAACGTCCTGACTTTC. This gives the protein CASSLGTGGSGANVLTF.

This chain links TRBV4-3 with TRBJ1-2; D call uncertain. Germline-derived CDR1 and CDR2 are LGHNA and YSLEER. The V gene lost 0 bases and the J gene lost 7 bases, with 12 bases spanning the gap. The CDR3 consists of 14 residues. The CDR3 region has the DNA TGCGCCAGCAGCCAAGACGGTGGGAGGCTTGGCTACACCTTC. Amino acids: CASSQDGGRLGYTF.

The chain uses TRBV11-2 and TRBJ1-2; D unclear. The V end was cut by 2 bases, the J end by 0 bases, with 7 bases between. Germline assignment: CDR1 SGHAT and CDR2 FQNNGV. This CDR3 spans 14 amino acids. The CDR3 reads CASSLPTTNYGYTF. The CDR3 bases are TGTGCCAGCAGCTTACCTACCACTAACTATGGCTACACCTTC.

The chain links TRBV7-2 to TRBJ2-1; a weak D match, TRBD1 (6 bases). This CDR3 is built from 15 residues. Trimming removed 7 bases at V and 3 bases at J, with 16 bases between. The germline V gene has CDR1 SGHTA and CDR2 FQGNSA. CDR3 residues: CASTPFAGDYNEQFF. DNA for the CDR3: TGTGCCAGCACCCCATTCGCAGGGGACTACAATGAGCAGTTCTTC.

The rearrangement links TRBV19 to TRBJ1-5; D may be TRBD1 (6 bases). V lost 8 bases to trimming and J lost 5 bases, with 13 bases between them. Per germline, CDR1 LNHDA and CDR2 SQIVND (reference sequence). This CDR3 is 13 amino acids long. CDR3 sequence: CASGQGTHQPQHF. CDR3 DNA sequence: TGTGCCAGTGGGCAGGGGACTCATCAGCCCCAGCATTTT. The whole variable domain, filled in from reference TRBV19 and TRBJ1-5, reads DGGITQSPKYLFRKEGQNVTLSCEQNLNHDAMYWYRQDPGQGLRLIYYSQIVNDFQKGDIAEGYSVSREKKESFPLTVTSAQKNPTAFYLCASGQGTHQPQHFGDGTRLSIL.

The chain recombines TRBV25-1 with TRBJ2-7; D might be TRBD2 (6 bases). The CDR3 has 14 residues. From germline, CDR1 is MGHDK and CDR2 SYGVNS. The V end was cut by 4 bases, the J end by 6 bases, with 16 bases between. The CDR3 bases are TGTGCCAGCAGTGGTCGGAGGAGGGCCGGCGAGCAGTACTTC. Translation gives CASSGRRRAGEQYF.

This sequence joins TRBV5-1 and TRBJ2-1; TRBD1 matches at 7 bases. The germline V gene has CDR1 SGHRS and CDR2 YFSETQ. The CDR3 length is 14 residues. V lost 7 bases to trimming and J lost 9 bases; unmatched junction nucleotides: 13. The CDR3 protein is CASGRGGDEGEQFF. Written as DNA, the CDR3 is TGCGCCAGCGGGAGAGGGGGCGACGAGGGTGAGCAGTTCTTC. Together with reference TRBV5-1 and TRBJ2-1, the CDR3 gives the full variable domain: KAGVTQTPRYLIKTRGQQVTLSCSPISGHRSVSWYQQTPGQGLQFLFEYFSETQRNKGNFPGRFSGRQFSNSRSEMNVSTLELGDSALYLCASGRGGDEGEQFFGPGTRLTVL.

The chain employs TRBV10-3 and TRBJ1-5, with TRBD1 matching over 8 bases. The CDR3 runs 16 residues. Trimming removed 3 bases from V and 2 bases from J; junction bases left unmatched: 6. Germline V gives CDR1 ENHRY, CDR2 SYGVKD. The CDR3 protein is CAISDETGAGNQPQHF. The CDR3 DNA sequence: TGTGCCATCAGTGACGAGACAGGGGCAGGCAATCAGCCCCAGCATTTT.

The CDR3 region has the DNA TGCGCCAGCAGCTTGGCAGTTATCGCGAACACCGGGGAGCTGTTTTTT. Protein: CASSLAVIANTGELFF. This sequence joins TRBV5-1 and TRBJ2-2, with D unresolved. V lost 0 bases and J 0 bases, leaving 9 bases between the germline ends. The germline V gene has CDR1 SGHRS and CDR2 YFSETQ. The CDR3 spans 16 residues.

V is TRBV6-6 and J is TRBJ1-1, with a tentative D call TRBD1 (5 bases). The germline CDR1 and CDR2 sequences are MNHNY and SVGAGI (reference sequence). The V and J ends lost 10 bases and 0 bases respectively, with 18 bases between them. The CDR3 extends over 15 amino acids. CDR3 protein: CATQRGQSLNTEAFF. CDR3 nucleotide sequence: TGTGCCACTCAGAGGGGTCAATCCTTGAACACTGAAGCTTTCTTT.

This clone was observed a handful of times. This chain uses TRBV18 with TRBJ2-6, with D unclear. Per germline, CDR1 KGHSH and CDR2 LQKENI. This CDR3 has 14 residues. V lost 1 base and J lost 0, with 1 base in between. For the CDR3, the DNA is TGTGCCAGCTCACCACTCTCTGGGGCCAACGTCCTGACTTTC. It specifies CASSPLSGANVLTF.

The gene calls are TRBV5-6 and TRBJ1-4, with TRBD1 matching over 8 bases. The CDR3 runs 14 residues. With V trimmed by 4 bases and J by 7 bases, 6 bases remained unmatched. The germline V gene has CDR1 SGHDT and CDR2 YYEEEE. CDR3 DNA sequence: TGTGCCAGCAGCCAGACAGGGGCCCCTGAAAAACTGTTTTTT. This sequence encodes CASSQTGAPEKLFF.

This clone was picked up a small number of times. The rearrangement links TRBV27 to TRBJ1-5; no clear D gene. V lost 3 bases and J 4 bases, leaving 13 bases between the germline ends. Germline V gives CDR1 MNHEY, CDR2 SMNVEV (reference sequence). CDR3 length: 15 residues. As DNA, the CDR3 is TGTGCCAGCAGTTTGGAGGGTGGGGTAAATCAGCCCCAGCATTTT. Amino acids: CASSLEGGVNQPQHF.

The chain links TRBV5-6 to TRBJ1-4; unclear D gene. The germline CDR1 and CDR2 sequences are SGHDT and YYEEEE. Trimming removed 4 bases at V and 5 bases at J, with 15 bases between. There are 15 residues in the CDR3. The CDR3 coding sequence is TGTGCCAGCAGCCCGATAGGATGGAGAAATGAAAAACTGTTTTTT. Translation gives CASSPIGWRNEKLFF.

The sample holds one count of this clone. This chain connects TRBV6-5 to TRBJ1-1, with D possibly TRBD1 on 5 matching bases. There are 15 residues in the CDR3. Germline lookup yields CDR1 MNHEY and CDR2 SVGAGI. Trimming stripped 6 bases from V and 0 bases from J, with 14 bases between. CDR3 in amino acids: CASSPGGSVNTEAFF. CDR3 coding DNA: TGTGCCAGCAGCCCGGGGGGGAGTGTGAACACTGAAGCTTTCTTT.

This clone was detected only a few times. The V gene is TRBV19, the J gene TRBJ1-2; perhaps TRBD1 as D (5 bases). Trimming took off 1 base at V and 5 bases at J, with 8 bases between the two ends. Germline V lookup: CDR1 LNHDA, CDR2 SQIVND (reference sequence). This CDR3 spans 13 amino acids. CDR3 coding DNA: TGTGCCAGTAGTATAGGGGGCGAGTATGGCTACACCTTC. Its translation: CASSIGGEYGYTF.